This T cell receptor beta chain is from a study of cytomegalovirus exposure and HLA in healthy donors. The CDR3 covers 15 residues. V shed 5 bases, J shed 3 bases, and the junction held 7 bases outside the gene matches. Germline V lookup: CDR1 SGHVS, CDR2 FQNEAQ. As concerns this clone: What it binds is unknown.

Regarding the study as a whole: 16,951 TCR beta sequences were associated with HLA alleles at 0.05 false discovery rate in a later analysis. The study assumed roughly uniform donor sequencing depth for presence/absence analyses.

The PCR contained 60 Vbeta and 13 Jbeta primers. The method was immunoSEQ multiplex PCR; TCRdb's version includes in-frame clones alone and lacks a portion of them. The table has some 98,000 clones, about 81% seen once. The rearrangement joins TRBV7-8 to TRBJ2-3; 8 bases agree with TRBD2. Material: PBMCs. This sequence originates from a young man in good health and CMV-seropositive. The CDR3 coding sequence is TGTGCCAGCAGCATGCGACTAGCGCGGACAGATACGCAGTATTTT. Translating it yields CASSMRLARTDTQYF.